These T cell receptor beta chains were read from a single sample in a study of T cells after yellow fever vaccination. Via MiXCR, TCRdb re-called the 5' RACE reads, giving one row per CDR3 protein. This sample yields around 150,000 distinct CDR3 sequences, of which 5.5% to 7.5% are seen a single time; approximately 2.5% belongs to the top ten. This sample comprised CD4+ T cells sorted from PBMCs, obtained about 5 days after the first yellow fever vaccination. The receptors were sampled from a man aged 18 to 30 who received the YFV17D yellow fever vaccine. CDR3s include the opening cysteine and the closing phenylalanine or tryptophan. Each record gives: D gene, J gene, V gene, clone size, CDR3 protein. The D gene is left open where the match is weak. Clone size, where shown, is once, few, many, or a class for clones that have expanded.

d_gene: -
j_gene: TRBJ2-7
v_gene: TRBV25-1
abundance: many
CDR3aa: CASSDEISYEQYF

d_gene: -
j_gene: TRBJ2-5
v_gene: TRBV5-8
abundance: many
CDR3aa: CASSFQRQETQYF

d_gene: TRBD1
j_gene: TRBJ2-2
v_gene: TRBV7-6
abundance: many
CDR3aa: CASSVQGVSTGELFF

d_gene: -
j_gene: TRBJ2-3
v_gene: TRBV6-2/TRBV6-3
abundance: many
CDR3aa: CASSYSKDSTDTQYF

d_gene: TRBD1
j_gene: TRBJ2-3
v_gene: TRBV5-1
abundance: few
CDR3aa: CASSYPGQGEKDTQYF

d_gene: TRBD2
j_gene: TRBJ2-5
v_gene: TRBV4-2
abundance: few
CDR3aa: CASSQGASGGLQETQYF

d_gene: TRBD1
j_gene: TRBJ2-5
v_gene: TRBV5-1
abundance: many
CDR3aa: CASSFSPTGGEETQYF

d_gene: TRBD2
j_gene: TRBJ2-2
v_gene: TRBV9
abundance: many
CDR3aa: CASSVGGGNTGELFF

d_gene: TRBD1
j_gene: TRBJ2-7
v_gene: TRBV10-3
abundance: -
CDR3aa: CAMSQAERQGRVYEQYF

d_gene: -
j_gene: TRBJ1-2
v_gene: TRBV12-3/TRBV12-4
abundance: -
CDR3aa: CASSLGRRYGYTF

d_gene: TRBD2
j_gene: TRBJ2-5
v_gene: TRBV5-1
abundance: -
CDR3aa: CASSLALAGSQETQYF

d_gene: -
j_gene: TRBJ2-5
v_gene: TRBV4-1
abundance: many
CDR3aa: CASSHTRDIEETQYF

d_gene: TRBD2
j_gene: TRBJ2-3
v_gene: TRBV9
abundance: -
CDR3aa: CASTSGLAGAGSTDTQYF

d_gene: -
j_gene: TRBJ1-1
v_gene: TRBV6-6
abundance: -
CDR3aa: CASSYGPGTEAFF

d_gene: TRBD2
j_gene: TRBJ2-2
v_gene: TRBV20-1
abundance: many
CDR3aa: CSASRGGIAGELFF

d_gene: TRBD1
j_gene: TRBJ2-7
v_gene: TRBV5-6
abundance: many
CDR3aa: CASSLGTVREQYF

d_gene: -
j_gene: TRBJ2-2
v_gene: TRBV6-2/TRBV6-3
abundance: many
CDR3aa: CASSEETANTGELFF

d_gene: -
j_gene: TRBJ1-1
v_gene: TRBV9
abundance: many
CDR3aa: CASSVSGFGEAFF

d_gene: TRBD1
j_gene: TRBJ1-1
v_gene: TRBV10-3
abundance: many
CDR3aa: CAISELGTGRAFF

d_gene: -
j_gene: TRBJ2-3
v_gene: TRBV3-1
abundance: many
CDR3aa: CASSQEAGSDTQYF

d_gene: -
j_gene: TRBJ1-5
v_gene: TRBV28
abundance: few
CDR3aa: CASSALEGGGNQPQHF

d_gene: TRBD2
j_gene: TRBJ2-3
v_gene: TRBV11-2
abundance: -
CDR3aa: CASSLTRLAGLTDTQYF

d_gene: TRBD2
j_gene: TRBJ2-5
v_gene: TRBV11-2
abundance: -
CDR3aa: CASIRGGHPQETQYF

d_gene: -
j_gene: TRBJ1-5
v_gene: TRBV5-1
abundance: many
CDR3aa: CASSFSPDQPQHF

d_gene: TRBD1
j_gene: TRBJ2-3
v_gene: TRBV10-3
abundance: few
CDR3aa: CAISEPGQVKDTQYF